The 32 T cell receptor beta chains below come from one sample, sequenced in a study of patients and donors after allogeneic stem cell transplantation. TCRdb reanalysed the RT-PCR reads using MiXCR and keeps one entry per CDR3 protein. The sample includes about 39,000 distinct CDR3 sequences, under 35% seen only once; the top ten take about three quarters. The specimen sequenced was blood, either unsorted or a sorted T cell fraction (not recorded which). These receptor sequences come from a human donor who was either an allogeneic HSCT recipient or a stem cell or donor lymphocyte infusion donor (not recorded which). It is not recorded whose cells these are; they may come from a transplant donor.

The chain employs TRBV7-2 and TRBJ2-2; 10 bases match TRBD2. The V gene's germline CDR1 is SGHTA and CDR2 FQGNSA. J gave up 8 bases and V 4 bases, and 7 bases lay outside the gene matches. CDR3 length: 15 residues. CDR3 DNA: TGTGCCAGCAGCTACCTAGCGGGAGCGGCAGGGGAGCTGTTTTTT. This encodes CASSYLAGAAGELFF. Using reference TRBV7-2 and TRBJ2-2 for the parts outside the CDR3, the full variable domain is GAGVSQSPSNKVTEKGKDVELRCDPISGHTALYWYRQSLGQGLEFLIYFQGNSAPDKSGLPSDRFSAERTGGSVSTLTIQRTQQEDSAVYLCASSYLAGAAGELFFGEGSRLTVL.

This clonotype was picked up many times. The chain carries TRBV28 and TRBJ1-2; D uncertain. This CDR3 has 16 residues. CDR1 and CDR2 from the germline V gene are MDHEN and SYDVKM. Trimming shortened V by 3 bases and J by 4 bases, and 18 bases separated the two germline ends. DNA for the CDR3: TGTGCCAGCAGTTTTATGGACTCGACGGGCGCCTATGGCTACACCTTC. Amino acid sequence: CASSFMDSTGAYGYTF.

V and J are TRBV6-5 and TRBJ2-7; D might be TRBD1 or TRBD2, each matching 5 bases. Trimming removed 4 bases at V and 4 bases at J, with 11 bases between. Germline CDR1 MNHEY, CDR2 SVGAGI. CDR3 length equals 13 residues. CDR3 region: CASSLGPGYEQYF. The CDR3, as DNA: TGTGCCAGCAGTTTGGGACCGGGTTACGAGCAGTACTTC.

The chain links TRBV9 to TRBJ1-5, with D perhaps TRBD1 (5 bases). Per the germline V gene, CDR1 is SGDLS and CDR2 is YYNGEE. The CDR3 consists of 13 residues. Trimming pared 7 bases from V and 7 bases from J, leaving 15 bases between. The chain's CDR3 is CASAVGVEQPQHF. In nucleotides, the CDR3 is TGTGCCAGCGCCGTGGGGGTCGAACAGCCCCAGCATTTT.

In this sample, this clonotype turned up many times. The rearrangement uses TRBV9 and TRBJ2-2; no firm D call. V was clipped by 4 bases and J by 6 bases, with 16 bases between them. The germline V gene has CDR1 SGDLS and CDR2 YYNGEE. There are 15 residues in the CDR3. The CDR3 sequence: CASSLNELGAGELFF. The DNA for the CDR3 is TGTGCCAGCAGCCTCAACGAGCTAGGCGCCGGGGAGCTGTTTTTT.

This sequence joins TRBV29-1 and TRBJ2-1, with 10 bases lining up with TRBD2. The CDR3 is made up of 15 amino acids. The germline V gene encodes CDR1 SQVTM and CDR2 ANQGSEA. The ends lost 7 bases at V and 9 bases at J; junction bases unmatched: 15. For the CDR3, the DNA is TGCAGCGGTATACTAGCGGGAAAGCTGCCTAGTGAGCAGTTCTTC. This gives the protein CSGILAGKLPSEQFF.

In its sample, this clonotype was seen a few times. CDR3 sequence: CSASQGSANYGYTF. CDR3 in DNA: TGCAGTGCTAGCCAGGGGTCGGCTAACTATGGCTACACCTTC. The rearrangement uses TRBV20-1 and TRBJ1-2, with D perhaps TRBD1 (6 bases). The CDR3 extends over 14 amino acids. Per germline, CDR1 DFQATT and CDR2 SNEGSKA (reference sequence). With 3 bases removed from V and 0 bases from J, the gap between germline ends came to 11 bases.

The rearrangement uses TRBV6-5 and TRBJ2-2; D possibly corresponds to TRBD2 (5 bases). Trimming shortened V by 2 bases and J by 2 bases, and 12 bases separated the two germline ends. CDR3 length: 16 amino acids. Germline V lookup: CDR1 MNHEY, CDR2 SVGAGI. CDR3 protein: CASSYELALNTGELFF. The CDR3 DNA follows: TGTGCCAGCAGTTACGAGCTAGCCCTAAACACCGGGGAGCTGTTTTTT.

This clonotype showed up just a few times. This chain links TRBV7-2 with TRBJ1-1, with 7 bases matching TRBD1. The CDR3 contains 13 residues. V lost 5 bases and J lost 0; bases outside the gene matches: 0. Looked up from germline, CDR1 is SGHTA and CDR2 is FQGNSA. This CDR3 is CASSTGVNTEAFF. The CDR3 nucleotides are TGTGCCAGCAGCACAGGGGTGAACACTGAAGCTTTCTTT.

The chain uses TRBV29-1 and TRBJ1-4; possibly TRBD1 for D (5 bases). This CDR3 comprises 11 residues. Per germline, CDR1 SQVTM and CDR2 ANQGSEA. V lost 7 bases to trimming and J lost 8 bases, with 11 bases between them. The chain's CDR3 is CSAGWGEKLFF. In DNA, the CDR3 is TGCAGCGCGGGTTGGGGCGAAAAACTGTTTTTT.

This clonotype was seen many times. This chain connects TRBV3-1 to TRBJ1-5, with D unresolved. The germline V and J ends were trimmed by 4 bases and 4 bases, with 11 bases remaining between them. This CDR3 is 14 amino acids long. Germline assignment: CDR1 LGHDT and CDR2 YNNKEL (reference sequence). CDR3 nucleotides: TGTGCCAGCAGCCCGAGTGGCGGGAATCAGCCCCAGCATTTT. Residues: CASSPSGGNQPQHF.

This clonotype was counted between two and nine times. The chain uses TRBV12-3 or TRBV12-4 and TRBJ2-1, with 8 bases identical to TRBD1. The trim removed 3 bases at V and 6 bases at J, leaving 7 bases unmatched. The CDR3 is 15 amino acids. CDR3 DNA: TGTGCCAGCAGTTTGAGGACAGGGAAAGGCAATGAGCAGTTCTTC. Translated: CASSLRTGKGNEQFF.

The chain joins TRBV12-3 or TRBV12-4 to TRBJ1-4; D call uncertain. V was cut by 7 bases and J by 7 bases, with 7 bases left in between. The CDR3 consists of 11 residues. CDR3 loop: CASTLGEKLFF. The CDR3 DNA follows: TGTGCCAGCACGTTGGGTGAAAAACTGTTTTTT.

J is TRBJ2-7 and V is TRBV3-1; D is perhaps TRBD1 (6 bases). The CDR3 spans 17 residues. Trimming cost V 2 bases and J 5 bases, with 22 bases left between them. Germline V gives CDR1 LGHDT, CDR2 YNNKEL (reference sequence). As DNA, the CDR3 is TGTGCCAGCAGCCAACGGACAGCCCACGCCGTCGGGGACGAGCAGTACTTC. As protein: CASSQRTAHAVGDEQYF.

The chain's CDR3 is CASSIKAGVVYNEQFF. The CDR3 DNA follows: TGTGCCAGCAGCATTAAGGCGGGAGTAGTTTACAATGAGCAGTTCTTC. This chain joins TRBV27 and TRBJ2-1; 7 nucleotides line up with TRBD2. From germline, CDR1 is MNHEY and CDR2 SMNVEV (reference sequence). After removal of 6 bases from V and 4 bases from J, the junction contained 12 bases not matched to a gene. CDR3 length: 16 residues.

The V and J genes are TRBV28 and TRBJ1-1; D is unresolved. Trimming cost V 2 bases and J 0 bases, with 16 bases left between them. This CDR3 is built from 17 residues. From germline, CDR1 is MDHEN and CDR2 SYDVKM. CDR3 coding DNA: TGTGCCAGCAGTTTAACCCGGGGAGGCCTAATGAACACTGAAGCTTTCTTT. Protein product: CASSLTRGGLMNTEAFF.

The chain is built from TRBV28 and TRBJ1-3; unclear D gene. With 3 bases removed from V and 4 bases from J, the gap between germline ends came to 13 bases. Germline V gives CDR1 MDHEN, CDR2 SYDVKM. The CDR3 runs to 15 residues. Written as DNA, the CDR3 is TGTGCCAGCAGTTTCCAGAGCTCGGGAGGAAACACCATATATTTT. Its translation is CASSFQSSGGNTIYF. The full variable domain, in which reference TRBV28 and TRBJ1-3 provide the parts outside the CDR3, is DVKVTQSSRYLVKRTGEKVFLECVQDMDHENMFWYRQDPGLGLRLIYFSYDVKMKEKGDIPEGYSVSREKKERFSLILESASTNQTSMYLCASSFQSSGGNTIYFGEGSWLTVV.

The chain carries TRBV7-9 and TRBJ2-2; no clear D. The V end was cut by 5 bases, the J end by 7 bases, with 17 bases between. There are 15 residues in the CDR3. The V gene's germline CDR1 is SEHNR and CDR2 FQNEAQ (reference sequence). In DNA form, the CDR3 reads TGTGCCAGCAGCCCCCGTCGGAACCAGGTCGGGGAGCTGTTTTTT. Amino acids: CASSPRRNQVGELFF.

CDR3 region: CASSLATYLRTSGRLSNEQFF. The CDR3, as DNA: TGCGCCAGCAGCTTGGCGACCTACCTAAGGACTAGCGGGAGGTTATCTAATGAGCAGTTCTTC. The V call is TRBV5-1, the J call TRBJ2-1; TRBD2 matches at 14 bases. The CDR3 covers 21 residues. The germline V gene encodes CDR1 SGHRS and CDR2 YFSETQ. Germline trimming cut 0 bases from V and 7 bases from J; bases unmatched to any gene: 18.

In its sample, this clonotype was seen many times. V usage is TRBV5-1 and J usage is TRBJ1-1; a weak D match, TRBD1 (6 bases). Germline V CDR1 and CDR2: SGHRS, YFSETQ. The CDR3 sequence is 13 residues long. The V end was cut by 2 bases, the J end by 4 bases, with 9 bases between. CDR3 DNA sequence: TGCGCCAGCAGCTTCCAGGGGATCACTGAAGCTTTCTTT. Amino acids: CASSFQGITEAFF.

This CDR3 is CSAAGTSESQEQFF. In DNA, the CDR3 is TGCAGTGCCGCGGGGACTAGCGAGTCGCAAGAGCAGTTCTTC. The genes are TRBV20-1 and TRBJ2-1, with 10 positions matching TRBD2. In germline, CDR1 is DFQATT, CDR2 SNEGSKA (reference sequence). V shed 6 bases, J shed 10 bases, and the junction held 12 bases outside the gene matches. The CDR3 runs 14 residues.

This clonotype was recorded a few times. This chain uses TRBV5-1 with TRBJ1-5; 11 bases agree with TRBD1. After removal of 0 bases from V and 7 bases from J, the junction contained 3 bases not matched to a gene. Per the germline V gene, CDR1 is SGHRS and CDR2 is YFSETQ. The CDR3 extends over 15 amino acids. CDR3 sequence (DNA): TGCGCCAGCAGCTTGGCCGGGACAGGGGGGCAGCCCCAGCATTTT. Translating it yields CASSLAGTGGQPQHF.

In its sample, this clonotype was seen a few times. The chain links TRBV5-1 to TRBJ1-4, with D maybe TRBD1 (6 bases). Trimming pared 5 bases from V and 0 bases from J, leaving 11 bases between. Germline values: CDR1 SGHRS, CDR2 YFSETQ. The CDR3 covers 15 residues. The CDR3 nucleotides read TGCGCCAGCAGGACAGGAGTCGCAACTAATGAAAAACTGTTTTTT. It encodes CASRTGVATNEKLFF.

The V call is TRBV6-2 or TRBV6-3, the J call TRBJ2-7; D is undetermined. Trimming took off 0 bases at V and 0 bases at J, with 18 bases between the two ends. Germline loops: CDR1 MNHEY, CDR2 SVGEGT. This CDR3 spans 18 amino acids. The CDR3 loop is CASSYSTRDFRSSYEQYF. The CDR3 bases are TGTGCCAGCAGTTACTCTACCCGAGACTTCAGGAGCTCCTACGAGCAGTACTTC.

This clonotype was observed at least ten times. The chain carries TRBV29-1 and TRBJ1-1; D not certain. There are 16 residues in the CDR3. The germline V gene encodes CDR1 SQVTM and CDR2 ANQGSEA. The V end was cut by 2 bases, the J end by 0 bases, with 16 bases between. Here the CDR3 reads CSVERRDGTMNTEAFF. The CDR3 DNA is TGCAGCGTTGAAAGGCGCGACGGCACCATGAACACTGAAGCTTTCTTT.

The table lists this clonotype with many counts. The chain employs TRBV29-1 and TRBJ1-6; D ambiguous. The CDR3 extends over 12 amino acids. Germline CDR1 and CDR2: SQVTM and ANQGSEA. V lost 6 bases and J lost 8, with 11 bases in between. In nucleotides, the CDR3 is TGCAGCGTCGGAGTGGGCGATTCACCCCTCCACTTT. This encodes CSVGVGDSPLHF.

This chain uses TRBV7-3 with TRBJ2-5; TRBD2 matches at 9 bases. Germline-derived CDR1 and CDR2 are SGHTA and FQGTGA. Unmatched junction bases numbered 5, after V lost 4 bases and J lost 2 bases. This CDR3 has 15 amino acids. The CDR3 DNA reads TGTGCCAGCAGCTCTCTGGCGGGAGGGCAAGAGACCCAGTACTTC. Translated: CASSSLAGGQETQYF.

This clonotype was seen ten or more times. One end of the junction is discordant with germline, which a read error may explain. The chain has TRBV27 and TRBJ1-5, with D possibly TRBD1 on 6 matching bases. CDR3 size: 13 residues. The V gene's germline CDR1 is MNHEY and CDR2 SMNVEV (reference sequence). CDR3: CASSQIGGGPPHF. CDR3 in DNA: TGTGCCAGCAGCCAAATCGGAGGGGGTCCCCCGCATTTT.

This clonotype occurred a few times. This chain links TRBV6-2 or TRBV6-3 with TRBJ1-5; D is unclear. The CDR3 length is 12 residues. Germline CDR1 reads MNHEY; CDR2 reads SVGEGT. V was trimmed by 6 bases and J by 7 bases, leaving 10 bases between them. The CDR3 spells CASRREGQPQHF. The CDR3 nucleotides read TGTGCCAGCAGGCGCGAGGGCCAGCCCCAGCATTTT.

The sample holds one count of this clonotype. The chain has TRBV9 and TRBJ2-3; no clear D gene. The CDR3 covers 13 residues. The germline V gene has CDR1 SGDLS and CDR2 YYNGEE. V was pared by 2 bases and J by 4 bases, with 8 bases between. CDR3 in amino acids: CASSVIPADTQYF. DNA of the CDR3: TGTGCCAGCAGCGTCATTCCCGCAGATACGCAGTATTTT.

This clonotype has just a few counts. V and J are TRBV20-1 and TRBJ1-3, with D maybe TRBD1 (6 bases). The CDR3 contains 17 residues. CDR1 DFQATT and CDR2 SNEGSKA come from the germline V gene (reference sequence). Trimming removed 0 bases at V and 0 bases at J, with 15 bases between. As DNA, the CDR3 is TGCAGTGCTAGAGATCGGAGGACAGCGGGCTCTGGAAACACCATATATTTT. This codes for CSARDRRTAGSGNTIYF.

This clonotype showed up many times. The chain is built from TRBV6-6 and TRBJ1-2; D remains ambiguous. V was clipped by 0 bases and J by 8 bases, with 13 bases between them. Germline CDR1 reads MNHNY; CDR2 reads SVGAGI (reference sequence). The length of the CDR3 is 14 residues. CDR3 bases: TGTGCCAGCAGTTACTCGCGGGGTGCCTACGGCTACACCTTC. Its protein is CASSYSRGAYGYTF.